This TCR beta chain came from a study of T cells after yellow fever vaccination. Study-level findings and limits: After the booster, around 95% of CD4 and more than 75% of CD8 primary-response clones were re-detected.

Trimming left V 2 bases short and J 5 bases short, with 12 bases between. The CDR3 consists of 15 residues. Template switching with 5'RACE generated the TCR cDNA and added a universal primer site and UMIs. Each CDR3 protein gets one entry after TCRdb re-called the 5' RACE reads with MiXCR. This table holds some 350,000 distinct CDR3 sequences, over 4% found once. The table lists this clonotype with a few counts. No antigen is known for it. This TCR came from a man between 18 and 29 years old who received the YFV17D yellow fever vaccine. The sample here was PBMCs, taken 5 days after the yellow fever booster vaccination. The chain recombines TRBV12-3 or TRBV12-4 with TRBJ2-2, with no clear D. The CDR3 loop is CASSLIVGGTGELFF. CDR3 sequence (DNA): TGTGCCAGCAGTTTAATAGTGGGCGGTACCGGGGAGCTGTTTTTT.